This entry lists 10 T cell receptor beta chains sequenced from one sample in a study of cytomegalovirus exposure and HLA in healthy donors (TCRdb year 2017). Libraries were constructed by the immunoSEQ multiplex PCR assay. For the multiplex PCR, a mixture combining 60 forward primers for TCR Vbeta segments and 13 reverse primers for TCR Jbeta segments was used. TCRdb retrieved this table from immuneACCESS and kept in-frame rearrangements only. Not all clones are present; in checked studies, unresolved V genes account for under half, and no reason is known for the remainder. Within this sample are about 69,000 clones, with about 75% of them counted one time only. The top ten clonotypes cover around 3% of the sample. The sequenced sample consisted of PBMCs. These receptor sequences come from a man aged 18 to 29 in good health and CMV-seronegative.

The CDR3 DNA is TGTGCCAGCAGTGCCCCAAACTACGAGCAGTACGTC. It is translated as CASSAPNYEQYV. The rearrangement links TRBV6-4 to TRBJ2-7; unclear D gene. Germline V gene data show CDR1 as MRHNA and CDR2 as SNTAGT. Trimming pared 4 bases from V and 3 bases from J, leaving 7 bases between. The CDR3 sequence is 12 residues long.

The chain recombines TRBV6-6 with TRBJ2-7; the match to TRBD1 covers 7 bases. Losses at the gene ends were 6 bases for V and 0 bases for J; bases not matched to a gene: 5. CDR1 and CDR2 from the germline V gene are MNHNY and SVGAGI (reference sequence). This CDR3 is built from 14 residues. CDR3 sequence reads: CASRSGTVSYEQYV. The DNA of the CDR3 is TGTGCCAGCAGATCCGGGACAGTCTCCTACGAGCAGTACGTC.

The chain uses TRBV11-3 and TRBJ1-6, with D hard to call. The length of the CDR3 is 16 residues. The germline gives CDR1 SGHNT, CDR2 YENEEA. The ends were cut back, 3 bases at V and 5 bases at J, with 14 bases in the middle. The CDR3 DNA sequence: TGTGCCAGCAGCTTTTTTTGGGCAGGTCATAATTCACCCCTCCACTTT. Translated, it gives CASSFFWAGHNSPLHF.

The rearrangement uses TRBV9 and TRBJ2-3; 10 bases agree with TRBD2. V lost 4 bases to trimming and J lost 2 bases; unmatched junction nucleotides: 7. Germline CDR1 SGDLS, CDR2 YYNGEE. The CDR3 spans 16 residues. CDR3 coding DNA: TGTGCCAGCAGCCTCTTCCTAGCGGGGGTCACAGATACGCAGTATTTT. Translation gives CASSLFLAGVTDTQYF.

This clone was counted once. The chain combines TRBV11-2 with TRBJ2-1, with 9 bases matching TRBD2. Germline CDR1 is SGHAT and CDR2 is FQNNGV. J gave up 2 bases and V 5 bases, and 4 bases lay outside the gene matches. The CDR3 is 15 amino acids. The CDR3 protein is CASSVGTSPYNEQFF. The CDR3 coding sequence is TGTGCCAGCAGCGTAGGGACTAGCCCCTACAATGAGCAGTTCTTC.

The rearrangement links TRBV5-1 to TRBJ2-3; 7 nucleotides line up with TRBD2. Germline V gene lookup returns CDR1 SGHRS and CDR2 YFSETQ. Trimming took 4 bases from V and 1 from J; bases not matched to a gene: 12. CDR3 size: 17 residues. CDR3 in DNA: TGCGCCAGCAGCCCTCTTTCGAGCGGGGTTGGCACAGATACGCAGTATTTT. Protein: CASSPLSSGVGTDTQYF.

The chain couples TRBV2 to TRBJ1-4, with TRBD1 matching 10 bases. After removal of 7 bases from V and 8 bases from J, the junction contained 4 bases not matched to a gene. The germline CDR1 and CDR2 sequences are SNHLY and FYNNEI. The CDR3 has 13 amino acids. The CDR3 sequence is CASKDRGDEKLFF. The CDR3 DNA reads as TGTGCCAGCAAGGACAGGGGGGACGAAAAACTGTTTTTT.

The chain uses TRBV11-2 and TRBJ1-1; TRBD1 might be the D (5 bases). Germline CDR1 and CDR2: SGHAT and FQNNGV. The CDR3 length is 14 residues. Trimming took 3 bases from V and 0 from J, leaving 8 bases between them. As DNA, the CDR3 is TGTGCCAGCAGCTTTGGGGCCCTGAACACTGAAGCTTTCTTT. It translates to CASSFGALNTEAFF.

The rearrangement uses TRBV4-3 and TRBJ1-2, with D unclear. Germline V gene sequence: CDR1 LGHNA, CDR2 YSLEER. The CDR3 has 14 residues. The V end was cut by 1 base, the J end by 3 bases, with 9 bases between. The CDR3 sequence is CASSQVSGDYGYTF. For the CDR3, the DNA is TGCGCCAGCAGCCAAGTCAGCGGAGACTATGGCTACACCTTC.

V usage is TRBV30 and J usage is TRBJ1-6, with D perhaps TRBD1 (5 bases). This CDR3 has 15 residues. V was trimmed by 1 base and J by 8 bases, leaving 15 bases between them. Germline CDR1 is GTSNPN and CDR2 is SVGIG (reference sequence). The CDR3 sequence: CAWSAVAGWDSPLHF. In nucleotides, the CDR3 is TGTGCCTGGAGTGCTGTAGCAGGGTGGGATTCACCCCTCCACTTT. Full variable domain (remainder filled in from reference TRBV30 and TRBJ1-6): SQTIHQWPATLVQPVGSPLSLECTVEGTSNPNLYWYRQAAGRGLQLLFYSVGIGQISSEVPQNLSASRPQDRQFILSSKKLLLSDSGFYLCAWSAVAGWDSPLHFGNGTRLTVT.